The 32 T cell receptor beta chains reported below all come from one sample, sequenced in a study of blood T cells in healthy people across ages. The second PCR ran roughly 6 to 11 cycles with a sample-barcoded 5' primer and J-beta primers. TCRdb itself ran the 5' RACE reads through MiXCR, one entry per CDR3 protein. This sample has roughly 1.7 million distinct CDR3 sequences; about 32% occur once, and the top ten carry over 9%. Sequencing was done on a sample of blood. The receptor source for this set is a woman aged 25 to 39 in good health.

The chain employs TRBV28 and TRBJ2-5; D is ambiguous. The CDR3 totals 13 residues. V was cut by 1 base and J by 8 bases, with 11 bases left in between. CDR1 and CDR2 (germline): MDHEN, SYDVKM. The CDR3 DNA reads TGTGCCAGCAGTTTATCCCACGGACGTACCCAGTACTTC. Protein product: CASSLSHGRTQYF.

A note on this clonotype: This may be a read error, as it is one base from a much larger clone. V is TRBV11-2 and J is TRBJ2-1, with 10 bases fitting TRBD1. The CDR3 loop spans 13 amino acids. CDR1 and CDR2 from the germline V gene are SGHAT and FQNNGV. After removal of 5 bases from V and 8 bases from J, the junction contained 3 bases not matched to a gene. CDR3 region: CASSRDRGYEQFF. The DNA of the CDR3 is TGTGCCAGCAGCCGGGACAGGGGTTATGAGCAGTTCTTC.

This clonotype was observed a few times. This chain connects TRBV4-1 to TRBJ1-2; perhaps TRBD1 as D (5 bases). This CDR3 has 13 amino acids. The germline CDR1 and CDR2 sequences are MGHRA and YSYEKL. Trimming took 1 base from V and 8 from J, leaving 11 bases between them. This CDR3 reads CASSQGDGFGYTF. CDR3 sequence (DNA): TGCGCCAGCAGCCAAGGGGACGGATTCGGCTACACCTTC.

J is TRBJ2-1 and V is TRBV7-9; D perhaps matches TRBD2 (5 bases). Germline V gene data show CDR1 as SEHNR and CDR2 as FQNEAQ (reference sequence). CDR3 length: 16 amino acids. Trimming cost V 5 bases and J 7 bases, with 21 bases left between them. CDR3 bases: TGTGCCAGCAGCCCAGGTTCGGGAACTATGGCGAATGAGCAGTTCTTC. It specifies CASSPGSGTMANEQFF.

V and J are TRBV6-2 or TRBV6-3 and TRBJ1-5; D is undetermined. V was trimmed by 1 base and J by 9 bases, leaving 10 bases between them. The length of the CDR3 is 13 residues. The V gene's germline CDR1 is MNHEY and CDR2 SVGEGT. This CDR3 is CASSYYTEWPQHF. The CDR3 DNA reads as TGTGCCAGCAGTTACTACACCGAATGGCCCCAGCATTTT.

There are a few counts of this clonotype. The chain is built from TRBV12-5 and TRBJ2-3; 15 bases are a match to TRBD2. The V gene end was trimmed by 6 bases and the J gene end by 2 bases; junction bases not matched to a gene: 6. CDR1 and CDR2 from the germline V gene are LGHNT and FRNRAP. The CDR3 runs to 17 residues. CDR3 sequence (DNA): TGTGCTAGTGGCCCGGGACTAGCGGGAGGCATCACAGATACGCAGTATTTT. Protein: CASGPGLAGGITDTQYF.

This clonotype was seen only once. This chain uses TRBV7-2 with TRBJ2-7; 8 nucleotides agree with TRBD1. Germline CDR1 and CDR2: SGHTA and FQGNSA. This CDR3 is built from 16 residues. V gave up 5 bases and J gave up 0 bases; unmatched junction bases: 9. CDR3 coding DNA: TGTGCCAGCAGCCAGGGGGCAACAAGGACCTCCTACGAGCAGTACTTC. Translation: CASSQGATRTSYEQYF.

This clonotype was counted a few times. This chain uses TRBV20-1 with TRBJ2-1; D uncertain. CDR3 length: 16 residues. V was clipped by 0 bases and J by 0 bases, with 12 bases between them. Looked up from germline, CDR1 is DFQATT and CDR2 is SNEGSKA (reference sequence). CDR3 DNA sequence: TGCAGTGCTAGAGATCAACGAGCTTACTCCTACAATGAGCAGTTCTTC. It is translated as CSARDQRAYSYNEQFF.

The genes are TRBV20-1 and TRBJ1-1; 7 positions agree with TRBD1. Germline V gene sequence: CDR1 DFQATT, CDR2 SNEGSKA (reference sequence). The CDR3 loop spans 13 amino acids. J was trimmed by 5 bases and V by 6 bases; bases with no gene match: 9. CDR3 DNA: TGCAGTGCCGATCAGGGGGAGAGGACTGAAGCTTTCTTT. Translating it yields CSADQGERTEAFF.

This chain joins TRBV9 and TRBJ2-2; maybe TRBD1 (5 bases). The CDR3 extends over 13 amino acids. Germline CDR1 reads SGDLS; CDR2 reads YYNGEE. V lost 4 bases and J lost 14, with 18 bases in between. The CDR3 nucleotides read TGTGCCAGCAGCCAGGTAGTTTCGGACAATCTGTTTTTT. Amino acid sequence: CASSQVVSDNLFF.

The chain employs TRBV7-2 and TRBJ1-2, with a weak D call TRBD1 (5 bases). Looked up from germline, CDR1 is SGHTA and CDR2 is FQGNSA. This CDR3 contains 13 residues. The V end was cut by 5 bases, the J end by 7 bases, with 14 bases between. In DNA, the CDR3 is TGTGCCAGCAGCCCCGAGGGGTCAGGTGGCTACACCTTC. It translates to CASSPEGSGGYTF.

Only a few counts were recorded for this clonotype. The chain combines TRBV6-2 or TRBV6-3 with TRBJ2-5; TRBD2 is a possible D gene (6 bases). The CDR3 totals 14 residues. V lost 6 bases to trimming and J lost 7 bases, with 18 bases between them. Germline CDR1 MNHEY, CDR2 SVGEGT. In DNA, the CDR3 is TGTGCCAGCAGCGGGGGTCTAATAATCGGGACCCAGTACTTC. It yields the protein CASSGGLIIGTQYF.

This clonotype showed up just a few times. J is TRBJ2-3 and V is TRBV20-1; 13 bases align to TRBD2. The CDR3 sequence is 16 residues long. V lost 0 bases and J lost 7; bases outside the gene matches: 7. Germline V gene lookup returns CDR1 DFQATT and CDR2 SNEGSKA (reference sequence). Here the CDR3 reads CSARDRTSGGTNTQYF. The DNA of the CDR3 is TGCAGTGCTAGAGATCGGACTAGCGGGGGTACGAATACGCAGTATTTT.

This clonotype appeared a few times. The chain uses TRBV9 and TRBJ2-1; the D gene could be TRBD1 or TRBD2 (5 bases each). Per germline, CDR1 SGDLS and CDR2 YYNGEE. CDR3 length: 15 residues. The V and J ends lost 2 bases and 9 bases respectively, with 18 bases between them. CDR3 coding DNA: TGTGCCAGCAGCGTGGGGACGCCCGGGTTGGGTGAGCAGTTCTTC. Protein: CASSVGTPGLGEQFF.

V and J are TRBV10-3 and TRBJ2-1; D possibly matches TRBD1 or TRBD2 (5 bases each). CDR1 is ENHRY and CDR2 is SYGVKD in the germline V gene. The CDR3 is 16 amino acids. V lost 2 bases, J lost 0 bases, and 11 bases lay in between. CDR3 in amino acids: CAISERDRSSYNEQFF. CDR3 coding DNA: TGTGCCATCAGTGAGCGGGACCGAAGCTCCTACAATGAGCAGTTCTTC.

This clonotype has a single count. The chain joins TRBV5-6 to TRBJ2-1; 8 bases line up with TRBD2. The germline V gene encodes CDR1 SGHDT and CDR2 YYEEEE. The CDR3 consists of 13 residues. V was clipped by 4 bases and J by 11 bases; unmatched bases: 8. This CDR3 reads CASSDGSSGKQFF. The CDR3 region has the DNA TGTGCCAGCAGCGATGGGAGTAGCGGGAAGCAGTTCTTC.

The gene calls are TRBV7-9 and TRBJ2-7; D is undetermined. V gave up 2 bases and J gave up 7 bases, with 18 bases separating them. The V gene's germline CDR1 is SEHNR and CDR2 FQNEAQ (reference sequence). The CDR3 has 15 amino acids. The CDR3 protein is CASSLNLDRVREQYF. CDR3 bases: TGTGCCAGCAGCTTAAATTTAGACCGAGTTAGGGAGCAGTACTTC.

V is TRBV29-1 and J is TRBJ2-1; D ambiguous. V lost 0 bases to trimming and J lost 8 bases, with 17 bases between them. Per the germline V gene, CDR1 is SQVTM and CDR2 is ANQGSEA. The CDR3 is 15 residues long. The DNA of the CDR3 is TGCAGCGTTGAAGATCCAGACTTCGGTGGGGATGAGCAGTTCTTC. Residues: CSVEDPDFGGDEQFF.

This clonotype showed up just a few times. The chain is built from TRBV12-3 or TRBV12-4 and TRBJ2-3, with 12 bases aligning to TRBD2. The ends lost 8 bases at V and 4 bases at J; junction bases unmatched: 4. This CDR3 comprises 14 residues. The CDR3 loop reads CASAASGGADTQYF. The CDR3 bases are TGTGCCAGCGCTGCTAGCGGGGGGGCAGATACGCAGTATTTT.

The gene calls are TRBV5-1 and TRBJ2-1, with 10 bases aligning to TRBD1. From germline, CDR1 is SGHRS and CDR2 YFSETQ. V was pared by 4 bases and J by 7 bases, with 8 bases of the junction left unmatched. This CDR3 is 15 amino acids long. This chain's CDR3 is CASSPRTGGPNEQFF. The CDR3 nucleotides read TGCGCCAGCAGCCCCCGGACAGGGGGTCCGAATGAGCAGTTCTTC.

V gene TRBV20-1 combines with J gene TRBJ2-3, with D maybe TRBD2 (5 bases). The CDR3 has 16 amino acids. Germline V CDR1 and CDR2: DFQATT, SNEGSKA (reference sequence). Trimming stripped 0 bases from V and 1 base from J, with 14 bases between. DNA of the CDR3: TGCAGTGCTAGAGACCGACACCGGGGTGGCACAGATACGCAGTATTTT. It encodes CSARDRHRGGTDTQYF.

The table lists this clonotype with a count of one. CDR3: CASLRGLGEKLFF. The CDR3 DNA follows: TGTGCCAGTCTACGGGGGTTAGGTGAAAAACTGTTTTTT. The genes are TRBV6-6 and TRBJ1-4; D may be TRBD1 (5 bases). Germline CDR1 is MNHNY and CDR2 is SVGAGI (reference sequence). Trimming shortened V by 9 bases and J by 7 bases, and 15 bases separated the two germline ends. The CDR3 totals 13 residues.

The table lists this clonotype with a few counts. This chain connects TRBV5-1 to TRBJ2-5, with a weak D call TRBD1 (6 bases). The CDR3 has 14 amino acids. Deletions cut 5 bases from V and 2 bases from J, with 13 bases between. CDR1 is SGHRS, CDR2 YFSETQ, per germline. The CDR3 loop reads CASRPPGQQETQYF. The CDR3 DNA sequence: TGCGCCAGCAGGCCGCCGGGACAACAAGAGACCCAGTACTTC.

Here the CDR3 DNA reads TGTGCCAGCAGTTGGCACAGGGGCTACGAGCAGTACTTC. This gives the protein CASSWHRGYEQYF. The rearrangement links TRBV27 to TRBJ2-7, with 7 bases matching TRBD1. Looked up from germline, CDR1 is MNHEY and CDR2 is SMNVEV (reference sequence). Trimming cost V 4 bases and J 3 bases; bases outside gene matches: 3. This CDR3 has 13 amino acids.

The CDR3 coding sequence is TGTGCCAGCAGCGACCGACGGGGGGGCGTTAGGGATACGCAGTATTTT. It specifies CASSDRRGGVRDTQYF. V is TRBV11-2 and J is TRBJ2-3; 8 bases line up with TRBD2. V was clipped by 5 bases and J by 6 bases; unmatched bases: 13. Germline CDR1 reads SGHAT; CDR2 reads FQNNGV. CDR3 length: 16 residues.

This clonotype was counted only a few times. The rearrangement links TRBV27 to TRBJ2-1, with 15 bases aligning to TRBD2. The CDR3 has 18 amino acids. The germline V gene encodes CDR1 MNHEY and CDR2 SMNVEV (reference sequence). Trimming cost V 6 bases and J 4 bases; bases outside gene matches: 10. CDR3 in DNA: TGTGCCAGCAGCCCTGAGGGACTAGCGGGGGGCGCTTACAATGAGCAGTTCTTC. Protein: CASSPEGLAGGAYNEQFF.

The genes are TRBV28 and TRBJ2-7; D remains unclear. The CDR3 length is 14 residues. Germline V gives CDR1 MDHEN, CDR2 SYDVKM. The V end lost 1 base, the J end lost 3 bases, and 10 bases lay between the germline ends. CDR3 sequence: CASSLYRTHYEQYF. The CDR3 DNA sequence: TGTGCCAGCAGTTTATATCGAACCCACTACGAGCAGTACTTC.

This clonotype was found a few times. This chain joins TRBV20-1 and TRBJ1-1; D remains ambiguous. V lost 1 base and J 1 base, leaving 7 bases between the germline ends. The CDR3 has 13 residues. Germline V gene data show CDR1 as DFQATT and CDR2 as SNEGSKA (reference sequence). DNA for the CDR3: TGCAGTGCTAGAGTTGGAGGGAACACTGAAGCTTTCTTT. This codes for CSARVGGNTEAFF.

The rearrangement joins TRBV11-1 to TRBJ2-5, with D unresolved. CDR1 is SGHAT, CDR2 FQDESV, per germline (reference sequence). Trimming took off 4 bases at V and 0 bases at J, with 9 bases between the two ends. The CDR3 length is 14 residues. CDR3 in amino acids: CASSSIKYQETQYF. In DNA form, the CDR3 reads TGTGCCAGCAGCTCAATCAAATACCAAGAGACCCAGTACTTC. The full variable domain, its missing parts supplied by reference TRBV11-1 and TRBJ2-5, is EAEVAQSPRYKITEKSQAVAFWCDPISGHATLYWYRQILGQGPELLVQFQDESVVDDSQLPKDRFSAERLKGVDSTLKIQPAELGDSAMYLCASSSIKYQETQYFGPGTRLLVL.

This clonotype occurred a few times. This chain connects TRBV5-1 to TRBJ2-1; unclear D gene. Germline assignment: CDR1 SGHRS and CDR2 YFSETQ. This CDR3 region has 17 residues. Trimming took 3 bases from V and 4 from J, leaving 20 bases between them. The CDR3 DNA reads TGCGCCAGCAGCTCCGATAGTTTCCTCCTTACTTACAATGAGCAGTTCTTC. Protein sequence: CASSSDSFLLTYNEQFF.

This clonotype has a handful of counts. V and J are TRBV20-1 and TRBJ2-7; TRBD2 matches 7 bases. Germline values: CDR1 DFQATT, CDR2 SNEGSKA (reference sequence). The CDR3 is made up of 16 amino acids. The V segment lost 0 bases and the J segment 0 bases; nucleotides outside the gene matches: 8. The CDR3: CSARDRSGALSYEQYF. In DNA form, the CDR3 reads TGCAGTGCTAGAGACCGCAGCGGGGCTCTCTCCTACGAGCAGTACTTC.

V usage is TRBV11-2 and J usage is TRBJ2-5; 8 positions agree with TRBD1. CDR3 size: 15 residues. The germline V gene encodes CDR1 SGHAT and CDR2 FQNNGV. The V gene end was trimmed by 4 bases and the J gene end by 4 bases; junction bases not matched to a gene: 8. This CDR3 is CASSSMGQESETQYF. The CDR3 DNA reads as TGTGCCAGCAGCTCCATGGGACAGGAGTCAGAGACCCAGTACTTC.